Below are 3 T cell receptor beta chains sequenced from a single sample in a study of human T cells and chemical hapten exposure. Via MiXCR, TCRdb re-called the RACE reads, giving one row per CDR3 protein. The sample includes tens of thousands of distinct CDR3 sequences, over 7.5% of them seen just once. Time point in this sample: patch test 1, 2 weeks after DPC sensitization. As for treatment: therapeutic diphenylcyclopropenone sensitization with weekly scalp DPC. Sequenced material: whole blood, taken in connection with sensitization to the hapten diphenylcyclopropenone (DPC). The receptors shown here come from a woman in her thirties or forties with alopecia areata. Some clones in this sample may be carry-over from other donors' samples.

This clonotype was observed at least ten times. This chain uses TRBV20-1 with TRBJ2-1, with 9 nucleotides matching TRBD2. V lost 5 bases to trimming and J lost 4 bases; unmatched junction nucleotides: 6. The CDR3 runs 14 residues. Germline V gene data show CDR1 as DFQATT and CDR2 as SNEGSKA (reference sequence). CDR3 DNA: TGCAGTGCTCCTCTAGCGGGATTATACAATGAGCAGTTCTTC. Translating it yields CSAPLAGLYNEQFF.

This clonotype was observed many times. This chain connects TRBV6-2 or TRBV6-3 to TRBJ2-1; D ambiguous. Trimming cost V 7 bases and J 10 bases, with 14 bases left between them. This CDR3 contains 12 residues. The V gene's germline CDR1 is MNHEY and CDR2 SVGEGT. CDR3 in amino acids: CASKAGPGEQFF. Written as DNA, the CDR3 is TGTGCCAGCAAGGCTGGCCCCGGCGAGCAGTTCTTC.

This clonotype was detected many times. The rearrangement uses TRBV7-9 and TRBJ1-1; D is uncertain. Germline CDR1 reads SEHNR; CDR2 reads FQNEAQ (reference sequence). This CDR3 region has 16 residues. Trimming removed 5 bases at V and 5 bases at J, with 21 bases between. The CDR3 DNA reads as TGTGCCAGCAGCCCCCGGCGGGCAGGTATGGAGACTGAAGCTTTCTTT. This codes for CASSPRRAGMETEAFF.